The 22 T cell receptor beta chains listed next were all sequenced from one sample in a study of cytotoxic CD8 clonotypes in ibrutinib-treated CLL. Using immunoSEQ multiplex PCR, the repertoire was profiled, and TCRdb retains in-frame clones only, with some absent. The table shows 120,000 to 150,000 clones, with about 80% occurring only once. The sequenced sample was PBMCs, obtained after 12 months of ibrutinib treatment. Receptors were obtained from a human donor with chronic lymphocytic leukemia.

The CDR3 here is CASSLSRTVSEAFF. The CDR3 nucleotides are TGTGCCAGCAGCTTATCCCGGACAGTCAGTGAAGCTTTCTTT. The chain uses TRBV11-2 and TRBJ1-1, with TRBD1 as a possible D gene (6 bases). Germline lookup yields CDR1 SGHAT and CDR2 FQNNGV. This CDR3 has 14 amino acids. V lost 2 bases and J lost 7, with 14 bases in between.

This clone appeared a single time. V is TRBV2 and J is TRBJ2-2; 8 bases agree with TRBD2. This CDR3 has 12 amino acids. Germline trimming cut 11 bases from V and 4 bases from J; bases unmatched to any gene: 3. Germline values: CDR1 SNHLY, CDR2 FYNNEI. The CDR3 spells CAAGGVTGELFF. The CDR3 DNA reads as TGTGCCGCCGGGGGGGTCACCGGGGAGCTGTTTTTT.

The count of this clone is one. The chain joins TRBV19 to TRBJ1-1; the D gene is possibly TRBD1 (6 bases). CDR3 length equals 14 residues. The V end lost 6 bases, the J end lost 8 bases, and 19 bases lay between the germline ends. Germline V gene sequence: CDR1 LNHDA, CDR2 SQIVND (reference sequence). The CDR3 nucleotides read TGTGCCAGTAGGCTGTGGAAGACGGACAGCGAAGCTTTCTTT. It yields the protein CASRLWKTDSEAFF.

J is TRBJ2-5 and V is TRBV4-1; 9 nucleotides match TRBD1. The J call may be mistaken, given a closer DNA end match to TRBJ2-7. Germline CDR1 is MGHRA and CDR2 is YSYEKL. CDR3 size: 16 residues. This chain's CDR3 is CASSQDGTGWSYEQYF. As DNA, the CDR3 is TGCGCCAGCAGCCAAGATGGGACAGGGTGGTCCTACGAGCAGTACTTC.

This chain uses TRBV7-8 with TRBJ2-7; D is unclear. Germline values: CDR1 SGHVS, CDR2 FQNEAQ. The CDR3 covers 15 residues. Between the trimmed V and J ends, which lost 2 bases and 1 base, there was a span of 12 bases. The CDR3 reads CASSLIPALSYEQYF. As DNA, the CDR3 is TGTGCCAGCAGCTTAATTCCGGCACTATCCTACGAGCAGTACTTC.

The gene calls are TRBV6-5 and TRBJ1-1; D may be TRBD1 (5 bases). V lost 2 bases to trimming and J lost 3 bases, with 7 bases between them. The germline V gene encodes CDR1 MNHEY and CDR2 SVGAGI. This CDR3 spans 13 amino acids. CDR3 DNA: TGTGCCAGCAGTTACGGACACGACACTGAAGCTTTCTTT. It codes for CASSYGHDTEAFF.

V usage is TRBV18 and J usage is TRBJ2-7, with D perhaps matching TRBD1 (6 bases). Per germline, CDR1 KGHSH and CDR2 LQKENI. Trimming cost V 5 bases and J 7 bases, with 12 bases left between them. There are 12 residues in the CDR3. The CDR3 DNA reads TGTGCCAGCTCATCGACAGGTGATGAGCAGTACTTC. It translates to CASSSTGDEQYF.

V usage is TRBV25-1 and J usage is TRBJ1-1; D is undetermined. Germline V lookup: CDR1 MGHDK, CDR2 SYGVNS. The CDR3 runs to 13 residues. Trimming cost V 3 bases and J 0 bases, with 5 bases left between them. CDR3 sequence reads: CASSDWMNTEAFF. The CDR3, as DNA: TGTGCCAGCAGTGACTGGATGAACACTGAAGCTTTCTTT.

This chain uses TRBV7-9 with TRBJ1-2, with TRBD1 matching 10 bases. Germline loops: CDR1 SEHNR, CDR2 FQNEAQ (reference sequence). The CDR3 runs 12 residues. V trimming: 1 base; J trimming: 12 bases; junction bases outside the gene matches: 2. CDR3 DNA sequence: TGTGCCAGCAGCTTAGTGACAGGGGGCAACACCTTC. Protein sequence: CASSLVTGGNTF.

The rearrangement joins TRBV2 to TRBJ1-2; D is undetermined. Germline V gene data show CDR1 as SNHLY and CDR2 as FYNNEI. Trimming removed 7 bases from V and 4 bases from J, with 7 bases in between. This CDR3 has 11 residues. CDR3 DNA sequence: TGTGCCAGCATTCAGAGCTATGGCTACACCTTC. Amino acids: CASIQSYGYTF. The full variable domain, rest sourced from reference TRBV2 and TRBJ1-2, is EPEVTQTPSHQVTQMGQEVILRCVPISNHLYFYWYRQILGQKVEFLVSFYNNEISEKSEIFDDQFSVERPDGSNFTLKIRSTKLEDSAMYFCASIQSYGYTFGSGTRLTVV.

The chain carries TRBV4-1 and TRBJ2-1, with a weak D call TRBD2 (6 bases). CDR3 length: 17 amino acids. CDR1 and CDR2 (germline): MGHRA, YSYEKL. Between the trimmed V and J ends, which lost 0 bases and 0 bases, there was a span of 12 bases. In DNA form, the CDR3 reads TGCGCCAGCAGCCAAGATCGGGGGTTTAGCTCCTACAATGAGCAGTTCTTC. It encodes CASSQDRGFSSYNEQFF.

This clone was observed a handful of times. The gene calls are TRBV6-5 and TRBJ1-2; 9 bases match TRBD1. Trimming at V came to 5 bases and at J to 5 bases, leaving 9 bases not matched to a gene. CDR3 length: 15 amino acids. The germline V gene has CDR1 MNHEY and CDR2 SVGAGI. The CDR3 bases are TGTGCCAGCAGTCCCATAGTGACAGGGGGATATGGCTACACCTTC. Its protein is CASSPIVTGGYGYTF.

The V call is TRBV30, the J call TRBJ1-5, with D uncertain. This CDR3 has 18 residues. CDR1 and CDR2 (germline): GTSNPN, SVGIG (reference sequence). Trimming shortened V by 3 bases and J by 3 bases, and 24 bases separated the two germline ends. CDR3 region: CAWSVNLNGEAFNQPQHF. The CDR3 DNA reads TGTGCCTGGAGCGTAAACCTCAACGGAGAGGCCTTCAATCAGCCCCAGCATTTT.

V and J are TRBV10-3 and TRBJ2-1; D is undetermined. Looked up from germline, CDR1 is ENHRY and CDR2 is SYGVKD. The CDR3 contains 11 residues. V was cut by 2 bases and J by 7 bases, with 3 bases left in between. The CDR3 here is CAISERNEQFF. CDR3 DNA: TGTGCCATCAGTGAGAGGAATGAGCAGTTCTTC.

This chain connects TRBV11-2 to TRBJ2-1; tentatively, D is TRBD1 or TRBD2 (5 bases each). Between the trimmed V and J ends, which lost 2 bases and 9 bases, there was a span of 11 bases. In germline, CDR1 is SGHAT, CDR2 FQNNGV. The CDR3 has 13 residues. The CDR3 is CASSLSSGSEQFF. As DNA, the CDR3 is TGTGCCAGCAGCTTAAGTTCAGGGAGTGAGCAGTTCTTC.

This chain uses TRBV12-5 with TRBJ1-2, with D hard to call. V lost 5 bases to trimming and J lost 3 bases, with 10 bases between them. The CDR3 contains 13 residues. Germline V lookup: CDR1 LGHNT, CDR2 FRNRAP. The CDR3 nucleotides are TGTGCTAGTGGTCCTTTAGGACACTATGGCTACACCTTC. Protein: CASGPLGHYGYTF.

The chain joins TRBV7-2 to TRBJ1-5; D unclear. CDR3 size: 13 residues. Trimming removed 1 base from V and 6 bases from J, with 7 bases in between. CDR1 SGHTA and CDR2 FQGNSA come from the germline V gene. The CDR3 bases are TGTGCCAGCAGCTTAGACTTCGGTCAGCCCCAGCATTTT. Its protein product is CASSLDFGQPQHF.

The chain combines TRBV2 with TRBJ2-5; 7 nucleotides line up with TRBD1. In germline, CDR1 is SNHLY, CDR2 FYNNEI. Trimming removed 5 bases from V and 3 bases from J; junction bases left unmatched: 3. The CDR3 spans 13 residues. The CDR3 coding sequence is TGTGCCAGCAGTTTACAGGGGAAAGAGACCCAGTACTTC. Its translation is CASSLQGKETQYF.

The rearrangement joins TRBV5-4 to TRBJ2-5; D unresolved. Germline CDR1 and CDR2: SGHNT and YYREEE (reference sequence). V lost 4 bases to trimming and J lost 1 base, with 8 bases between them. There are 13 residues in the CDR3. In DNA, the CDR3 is TGTGCCAGCAGCGGATCGATCCAAGAGACCCAGTACTTC. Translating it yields CASSGSIQETQYF.

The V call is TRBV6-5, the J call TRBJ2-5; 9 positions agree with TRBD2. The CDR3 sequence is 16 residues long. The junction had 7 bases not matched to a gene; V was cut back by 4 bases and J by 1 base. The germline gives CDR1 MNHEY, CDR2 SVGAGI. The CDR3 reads CASSLVLAGLQETQYF. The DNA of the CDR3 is TGTGCCAGCAGTTTGGTTCTAGCGGGGCTCCAAGAGACCCAGTACTTC.

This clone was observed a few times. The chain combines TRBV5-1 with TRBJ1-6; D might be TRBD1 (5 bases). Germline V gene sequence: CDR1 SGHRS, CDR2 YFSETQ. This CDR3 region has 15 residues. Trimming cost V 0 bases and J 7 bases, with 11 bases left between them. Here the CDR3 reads CASSLEGLPNSPLHF. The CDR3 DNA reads TGCGCCAGCAGCTTGGAGGGACTGCCGAATTCACCCCTCCACTTT.

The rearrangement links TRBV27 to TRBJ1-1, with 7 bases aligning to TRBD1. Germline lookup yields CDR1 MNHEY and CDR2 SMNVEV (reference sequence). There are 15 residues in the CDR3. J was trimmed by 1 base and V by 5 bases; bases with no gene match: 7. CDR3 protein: CASSLRDSPNTEAFF. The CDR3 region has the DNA TGTGCCAGCAGTCTCCGGGACAGCCCGAACACTGAAGCTTTCTTT.